The present TCR beta chain was sequenced within a study of identical twins. Trimming stripped 0 bases from V and 1 base from J, with 12 bases between. Germline assignment: CDR1 SQVTM and CDR2 ANQGSEA. The CDR3 has 15 residues. General study results and limits: Carriage of fewer insertions was seen in abundant cord blood beta clonotypes, whereas memory repertoires showed none.

With respect to this clonotype: As yet, its antigen is unknown.

TCRdb reprocessed the 5' RACE reads via MiXCR and lists one record per CDR3 protein. The table has 500,000 or so distinct CDR3 sequences, 14% seen once. These data also featured in a second study, about yellow fever vaccine responses in identical twins. According to that study: Twins reportedly showed a vaccine T cell response that seemed partly convergent and partly personalized.

Sample: CD4+ T cells sorted from blood. The sequence derives from a woman under 30 in good health. The chain carries TRBV29-1 and TRBJ1-1; D not resolved. The CDR3, as DNA: TGCAGCGTTGAAGATCTGGGTTTTCGGAACACTGAAGCTTTCTTT. This gives the protein CSVEDLGFRNTEAFF.